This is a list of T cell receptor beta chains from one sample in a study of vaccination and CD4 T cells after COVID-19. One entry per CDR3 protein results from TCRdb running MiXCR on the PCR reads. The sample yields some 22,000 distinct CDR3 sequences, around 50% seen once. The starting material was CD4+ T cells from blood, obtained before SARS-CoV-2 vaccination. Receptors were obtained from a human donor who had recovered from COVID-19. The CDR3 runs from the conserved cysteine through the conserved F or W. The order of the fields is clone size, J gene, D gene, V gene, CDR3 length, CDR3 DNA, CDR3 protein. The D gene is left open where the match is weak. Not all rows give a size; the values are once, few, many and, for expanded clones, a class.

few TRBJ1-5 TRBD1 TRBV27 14 TGTGCCACCCAGGGACAGAATAGCAATCAGCCCCAGCATTTT CATQGQNSNQPQHF
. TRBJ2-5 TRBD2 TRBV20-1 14 TGCAGTGCCACTAGCGGGGCGGCGGGAGAGACCCAGTACTTC CSATSGAAGETQYF
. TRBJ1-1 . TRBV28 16 TGTGCCAGCGGTAACAGTGGGGCGCGGGCGGGGACTGAAGCTTTCTTT CASGNSGARAGTEAFF
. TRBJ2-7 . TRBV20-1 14 TGCAGTGCTAGAGATGTATCAAAGCCCTACGAGCAGTACTTC CSARDVSKPYEQYF
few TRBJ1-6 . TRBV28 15 TGTGCCAGCAGTTCCCCAACCGCCGGTAATTCACCCCTCCACTTT CASSSPTAGNSPLHF
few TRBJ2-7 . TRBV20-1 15 TGCAGTGCTAGAGATCCCGGTGGCCCCTCCTACGAGCAGTACTTC CSARDPGGPSYEQYF
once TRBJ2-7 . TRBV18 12 TGTGCCAGTTCAACGGGGTCCTACGGGCAGTACTTC CASSTGSYGQYF
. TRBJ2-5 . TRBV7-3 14 TGTGCCAGCAGCTTAGGGACGAGAGGGGAGACCCAGTACTTC CASSLGTRGETQYF
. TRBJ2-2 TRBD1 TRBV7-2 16 TGTGCCAGCAGCTCTTACGACAGGGGGTTAACCGGGGAGCTGTTTTTT CASSSYDRGLTGELFF
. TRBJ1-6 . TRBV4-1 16 TGCGCCAGCAGCCAAGATCAAGGGGCAGGAGATTCACCCCTCCACTTT CASSQDQGAGDSPLHF
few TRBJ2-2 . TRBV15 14 TGTGCCACCAGCCGGGAGGGGGCCGGCAGGGAGCTGTTTTTT CATSREGAGRELFF
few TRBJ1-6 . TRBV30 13 TGTGCCTGGAGTCACAGGGACAATTCACCCCTCCACTTT CAWSHRDNSPLHF
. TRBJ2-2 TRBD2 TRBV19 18 TGTGCCAGTAGTATGCCAGGACTAGCGGGAGGGTACCCCGGGGAGCTGTTTTTT CASSMPGLAGGYPGELFF
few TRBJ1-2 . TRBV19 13 TGTGCCAGTAGTATGGTGGACGGATATGGCTACACCTTC CASSMVDGYGYTF
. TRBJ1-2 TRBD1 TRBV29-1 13 TGCAGCGTAGCGACAGGGGCCTATTATGGCTACACCTTC CSVATGAYYGYTF
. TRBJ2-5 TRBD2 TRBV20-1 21 TGCAGTGCTAGAGCGGGTAGTTGGGGACTAGCGGGAGCACGGGGTCAAGAGACCCAGTACTTC CSARAGSWGLAGARGQETQYF
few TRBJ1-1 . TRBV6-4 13 TGTGCCAGCAGCTCACAATGGAACACTGAAGCTTTCTTT CASSSQWNTEAFF
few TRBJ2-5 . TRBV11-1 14 TGTGCCAGCAGCTTAGCCTGGCAGCAAGAGACCCAGTACTTC CASSLAWQQETQYF
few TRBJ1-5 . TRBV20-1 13 TGCAGTGCTGCCCGGGACACAAATCAGCCCCAGCATTTT CSAARDTNQPQHF
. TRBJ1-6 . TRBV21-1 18 TGTGCCAGCATCCCGGAGAGGGGGCGGAATCTCTATAATTCACCCCTCCACTTT CASIPERGRNLYNSPLHF
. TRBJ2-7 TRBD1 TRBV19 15 TGTGCCAGTAGTACTGGGGTACAGGGGTTCTACGAGCAGTACTTC CASSTGVQGFYEQYF
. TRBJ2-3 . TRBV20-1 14 TGCAGTGCTAGCCAACTGACAGGCACAGATACGCAGTATTTT CSASQLTGTDTQYF
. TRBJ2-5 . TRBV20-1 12 TGCAGTGCCGATGCTAGGGTAGAGACCCAGTACTTC CSADARVETQYF
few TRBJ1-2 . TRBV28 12 TGTGCCAGCACATGGGCTAACTATGGCTACACCTTC CASTWANYGYTF
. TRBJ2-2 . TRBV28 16 TGTGCCAGCAGTCCTAGACAGGTCCTGAACACCGGGGAGCTGTTTTTT CASSPRQVLNTGELFF
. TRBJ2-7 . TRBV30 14 TGTGCCTGGAGTTTCCAGGGGATGTTCGACGAGCAGTACTTC CAWSFQGMFDEQYF
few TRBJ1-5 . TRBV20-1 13 TGCAGTGCTAGAGATTTGGGGGGTCAGCCCCAGCATTTT CSARDLGGQPQHF
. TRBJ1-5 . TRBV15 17 TGTGCCACCAGCAGAGACCCCGGGACATTGATAGGTCAGCCCCAGCATTTT CATSRDPGTLIGQPQHF
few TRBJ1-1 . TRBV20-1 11 TGCAGTGCTGGTGACAGGACTGAAGCTTTCTTT CSAGDRTEAFF
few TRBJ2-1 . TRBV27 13 TGTGCCAGCAGTTTATTTGCCTCGAATGAGCAGTTCTTC CASSLFASNEQFF
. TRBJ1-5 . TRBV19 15 TGTGCCAGTAGCCCCGGGGGCGGGGCAAATCAGCCCCAGCATTTT CASSPGGGANQPQHF
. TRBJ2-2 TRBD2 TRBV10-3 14 TGTGCCATCGGACTAGCGGGAAGGACCGGGGAGCTGTTTTTT CAIGLAGRTGELFF
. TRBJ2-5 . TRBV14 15 TGTGCCAGCAGCCAAGATGATTGGGGGGCCGAGACCCAGTACTTC CASSQDDWGAETQYF
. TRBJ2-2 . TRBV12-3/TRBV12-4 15 TGTGCCAGCAGTTTAAGGCAGGGTGACGTCGGGGAGCTGTTTTTT CASSLRQGDVGELFF
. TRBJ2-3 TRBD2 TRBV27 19 TGTGCCAGCAGAGCATCGGGACTAGCGGGAGGTCGGAACACAGATACGCAGTATTTT CASRASGLAGGRNTDTQYF
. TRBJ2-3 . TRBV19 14 TGTGCCAGTAGTATTTCTAGGGTTACAGATACGCAGTATTTT CASSISRVTDTQYF
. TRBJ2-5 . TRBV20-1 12 TGCAGTGCTAGAAGGGGCACAGGGACCCAGTACTTC CSARRGTGTQYF
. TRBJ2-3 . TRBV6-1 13 TGTGCCAGCAGGGACACGAGCACAGATACGCAGTATTTT CASRDTSTDTQYF
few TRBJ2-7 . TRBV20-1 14 TGCAGTGCAATAGCTGCAGGGTCAAACAACGAGCAGTACTTC CSAIAAGSNNEQYF
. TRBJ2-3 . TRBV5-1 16 TGCGCCAGCAGCCCCCAGGGTGGTCTACGCACAGATACGCAGTATTTT CASSPQGGLRTDTQYF
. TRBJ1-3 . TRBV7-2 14 TGTGCCAGCAGCCCAGCAGGGCCTGGAAACACCATATATTTT CASSPAGPGNTIYF
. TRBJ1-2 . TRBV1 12 TGCACCAGCAGCCAAGGACACTATGGCTACACCTTC CTSSQGHYGYTF
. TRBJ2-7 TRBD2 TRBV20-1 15 TGCAGTGCTAGACCCGGGACTAGCGTGGGCTACGAGCAGTACTTC CSARPGTSVGYEQYF
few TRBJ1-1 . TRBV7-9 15 TGTGCCAGCAGCTTACCCCAGGGTAGCCGCGCTGAAGCTTTCTTT CASSLPQGSRAEAFF
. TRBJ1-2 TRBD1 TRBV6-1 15 TGTGCCAGCAGCCGTAGCCTCAGGGGGGACTATGGCTACACCTTC CASSRSLRGDYGYTF
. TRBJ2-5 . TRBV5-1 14 TGCGCCAGCAGCTTGCAGGGAAGACAAGAGACCCAGTACTTC CASSLQGRQETQYF
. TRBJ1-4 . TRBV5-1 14 TGCGCCAGCAGCTGGGGGGCAACTAATGAAAAACTGTTTTTT CASSWGATNEKLFF
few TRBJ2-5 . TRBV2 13 TGTGCCAGCAGTGAAGAGGCTGTAGAGACCCAGTACTTC CASSEEAVETQYF
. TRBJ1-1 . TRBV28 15 TGTGCCACCAAGCGCTCGGGAAGGGGCCTGCCTGAAGCTTTCTTT CATKRSGRGLPEAFF
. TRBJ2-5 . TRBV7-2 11 TGTGCCAGCAGCCGAACCGAGACCCAGTACTTC CASSRTETQYF
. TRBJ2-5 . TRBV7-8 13 TGTGCCAGCAGCTCGGGACTTTCGGCGGCCCAGTACTTC CASSSGLSAAQYF
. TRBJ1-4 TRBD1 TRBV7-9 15 TGTGCCAGCAGCCGACAGGGGACAACTAATGAAAAACTGTTTTTT CASSRQGTTNEKLFF